This TCR beta chain stems from a study of blood T cell repertoires in COVID-19. Looking at the study overall: The United States, Italy and Spain supplied acute and convalescent COVID-19 samples.

CDR1 is ENHRY and CDR2 is SYGVKD in the germline V gene. V lost 4 bases and J lost 7, with 13 bases in between. This CDR3 is built from 13 residues. Recovery meant two consecutive negative NP/OP PCR tests, professional clearance, or resolved symptoms. TCRdb's table, derived via immunoSEQ multiplex PCR, lists solely in-frame clones and lacks some. Among about 200,000 clones listed, about four fifths were seen once. The clonotype was recovered from a man in his forties who had recovered from COVID-19. Sequenced input: PBMCs or T cells enriched from blood (not recorded which). The genes are TRBV10-3 and TRBJ1-1, with a tentative D call TRBD1 (6 bases). The CDR3 nucleotides are TGTGCCATCAGTGGAGGGGAGGGGGGTGAAGCTTTCTTT. Its translation is CAISGGEGGEAFF.